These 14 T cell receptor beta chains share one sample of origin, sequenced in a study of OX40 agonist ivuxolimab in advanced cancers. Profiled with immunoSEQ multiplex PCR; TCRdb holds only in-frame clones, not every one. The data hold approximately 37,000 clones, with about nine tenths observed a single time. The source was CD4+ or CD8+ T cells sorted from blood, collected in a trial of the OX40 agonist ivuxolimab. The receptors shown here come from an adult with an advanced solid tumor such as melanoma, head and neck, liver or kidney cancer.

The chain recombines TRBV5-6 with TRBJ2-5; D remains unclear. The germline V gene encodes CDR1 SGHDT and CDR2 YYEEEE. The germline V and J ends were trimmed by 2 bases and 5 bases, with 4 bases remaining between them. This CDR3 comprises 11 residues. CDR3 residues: CASSFGETQYF. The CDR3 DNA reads TGTGCCAGCAGCTTTGGTGAGACCCAGTACTTC.

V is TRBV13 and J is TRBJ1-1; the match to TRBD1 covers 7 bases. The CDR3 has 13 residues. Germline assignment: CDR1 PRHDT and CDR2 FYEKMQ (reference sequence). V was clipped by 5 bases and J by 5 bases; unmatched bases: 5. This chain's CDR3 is CASSLRGRTEAFF. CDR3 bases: TGTGCCAGCAGCCTGAGGGGGCGGACTGAAGCTTTCTTT. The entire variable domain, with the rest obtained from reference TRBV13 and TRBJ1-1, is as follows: AAGVIQSPRHLIKEKRETATLKCYPIPRHDTVYWYQQGPGQDPQFLISFYEKMQSDKGSIPDRFSAQQFSDYHSELNMSSLELGDSALYFCASSLRGRTEAFFGQGTRLTVV.

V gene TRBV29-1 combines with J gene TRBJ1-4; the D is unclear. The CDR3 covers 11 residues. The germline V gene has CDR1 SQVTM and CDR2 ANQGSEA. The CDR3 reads CGGSTNEKLFF. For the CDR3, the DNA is TGCGGCGGATCAACTAATGAAAAACTGTTTTTT.

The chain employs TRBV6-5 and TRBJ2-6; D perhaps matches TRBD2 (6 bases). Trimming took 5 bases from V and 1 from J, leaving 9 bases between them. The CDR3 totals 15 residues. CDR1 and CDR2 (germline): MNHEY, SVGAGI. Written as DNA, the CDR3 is TGTGCCAGCAGTCTCCGGGGGTCTGGGGCCAACGTCCTGACTTTC. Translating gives CASSLRGSGANVLTF.

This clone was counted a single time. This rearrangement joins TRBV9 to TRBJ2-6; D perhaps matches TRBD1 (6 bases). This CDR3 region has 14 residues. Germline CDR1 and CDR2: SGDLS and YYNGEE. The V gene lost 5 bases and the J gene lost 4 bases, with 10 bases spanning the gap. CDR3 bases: TGTGCCAGCAGACAGGGTTCCGGGGCCAACGTCCTGACTTTC. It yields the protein CASRQGSGANVLTF.

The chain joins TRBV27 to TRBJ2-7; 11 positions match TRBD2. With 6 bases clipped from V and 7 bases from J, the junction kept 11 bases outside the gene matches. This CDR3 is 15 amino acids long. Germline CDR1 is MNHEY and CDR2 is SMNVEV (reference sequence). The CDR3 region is CASRLIAGGLTEQYF. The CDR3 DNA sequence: TGTGCCAGCAGACTTATAGCGGGAGGGCTGACGGAGCAGTACTTC.

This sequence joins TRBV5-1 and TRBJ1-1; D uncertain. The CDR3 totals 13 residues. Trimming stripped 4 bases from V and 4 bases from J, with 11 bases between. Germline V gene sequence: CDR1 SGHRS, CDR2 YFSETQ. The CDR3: CASSPTVATEAFF. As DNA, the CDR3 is TGCGCCAGCAGCCCTACAGTGGCCACTGAAGCTTTCTTT.

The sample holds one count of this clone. CDR3 in DNA: TGTGCCAGCAGCGGCCGACTAGCGGGGGGTCACAATGAGCAGTTCTTC. Translated, it gives CASSGRLAGGHNEQFF. This sequence joins TRBV9 and TRBJ2-1; 13 positions match TRBD2. There are 16 residues in the CDR3. Trimming cost V 3 bases and J 5 bases; bases outside gene matches: 5. Germline V gives CDR1 SGDLS, CDR2 YYNGEE.

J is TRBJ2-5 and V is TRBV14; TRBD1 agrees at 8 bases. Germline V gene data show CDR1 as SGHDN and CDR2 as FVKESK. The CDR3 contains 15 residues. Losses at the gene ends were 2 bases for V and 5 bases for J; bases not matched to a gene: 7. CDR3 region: CASSQQGAGWETQYF. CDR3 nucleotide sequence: TGTGCCAGCAGCCAACAGGGGGCTGGCTGGGAGACCCAGTACTTC.

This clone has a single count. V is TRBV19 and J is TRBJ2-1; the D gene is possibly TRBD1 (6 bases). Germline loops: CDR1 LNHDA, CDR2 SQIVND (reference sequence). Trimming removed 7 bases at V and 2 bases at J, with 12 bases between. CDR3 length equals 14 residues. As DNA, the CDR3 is TGTGCCAGTACCAAGTCAGGGGCCTACAATGAGCAGTTCTTC. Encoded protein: CASTKSGAYNEQFF.

The CDR3 DNA reads as TGCGCCAGCAGCCACCTCCAAGGGAATCAGCCCCAGCATTTT. This codes for CASSHLQGNQPQHF. The chain links TRBV4-1 to TRBJ1-5; D remains unclear. The V end lost 3 bases, the J end lost 4 bases, and 10 bases lay between the germline ends. Germline lookup yields CDR1 MGHRA and CDR2 YSYEKL. The CDR3 is 14 residues long.

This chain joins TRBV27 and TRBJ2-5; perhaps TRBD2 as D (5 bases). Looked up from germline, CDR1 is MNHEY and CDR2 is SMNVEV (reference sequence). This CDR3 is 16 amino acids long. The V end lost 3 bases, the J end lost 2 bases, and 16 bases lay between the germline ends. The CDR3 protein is CASSFSGNWFQETQYF. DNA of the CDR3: TGTGCCAGCAGTTTTTCCGGGAACTGGTTTCAAGAGACCCAGTACTTC.

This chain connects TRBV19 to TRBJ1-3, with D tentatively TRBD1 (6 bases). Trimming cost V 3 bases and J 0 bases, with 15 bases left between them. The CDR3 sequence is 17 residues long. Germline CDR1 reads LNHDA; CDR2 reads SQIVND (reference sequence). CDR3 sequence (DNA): TGTGCCAGTAGTATTGGGTCAGGGGACCTCTCTGGAAACACCATATATTTT. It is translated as CASSIGSGDLSGNTIYF.

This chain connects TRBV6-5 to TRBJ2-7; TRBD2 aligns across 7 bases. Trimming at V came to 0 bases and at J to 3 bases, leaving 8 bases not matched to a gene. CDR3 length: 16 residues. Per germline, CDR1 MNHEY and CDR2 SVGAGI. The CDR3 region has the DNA TGTGCCAGCAGTTACTCTTCCCGGGACTACCTCTACGAGCAGTACTTC. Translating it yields CASSYSSRDYLYEQYF.